This TCR beta chain is from a study of blood T cell repertoires in COVID-19. V shed 2 bases and J shed 9 bases, with 22 bases lying between them. Germline assignment: CDR1 GTSNPN and CDR2 SVGIG (reference sequence). This CDR3 has 16 residues. The table came from immunoSEQ multiplex PCR; TCRdb's copy has only in-frame clones and leaves some out. This table has over 250,000 clones, around 83% appearing once. Participants, 18 to 89 years old, spanned about 26 US areas. People in the exposed group encountered a COVID-19 case within 2 weeks before entering the study. The V gene is TRBV30, the J gene TRBJ1-4, with D maybe TRBD1 (5 bases). Material: PBMCs or T cells enriched from blood (not recorded which). The clonotype originates from a man between 40 and 49 years old who had been exposed to COVID-19. In nucleotides, the CDR3 is TGTGCCTGGAGTCCCGGGGTGGGGTCGGGGGAGAAAAAACTGTTTTTT. Translated: CAWSPGVGSGEKKLFF.